This TCR beta chain was documented in a study of shared clonotypes between healthy human individuals. Study-wide results and limits: Some clonotypes were shared by all four sorted-subset donors, while others were not shared. The non-shared ones had lower generation probabilities than the shared ones. Few donors limited the genetic and exposure-history diversity represented.

Original processing methods: In the immunoSEQ data, sequences were junction-only and lacked quality scores, so filtering differed. Sequencing was performed with immunoSEQ multiplex PCR; in TCRdb, only in-frame clones are kept and a portion is missing. The V and J calls and clone size are taken from that table; D and trimming were inferred from the DNA. The sample holds 190,000 or so clones; approximately 61% are singletons and the top ten take 10%. This CDR3 is 16 amino acids long. Germline CDR1 reads SGHNT; CDR2 reads YYREEE (reference sequence). V was clipped by 0 bases and J by 7 bases; unmatched bases: 5. Points on this clone: Its specificity is unknown.

Memory CD4+ cells were the fraction left after CD45RA+ naive selection. This sequence originates from a man aged 25-45 years in good health. The chain couples TRBV5-4 to TRBJ2-1; 12 bases map to TRBD2. Source material: memory CD4+ T cells sorted from blood. The subset was: CD45RA-negative fraction. In DNA form, the CDR3 reads TGTGCCAGCAGCTTGGCTAGCGGGAGGGTTAGGAATGAGCAGTTCTTC. It translates to CASSLASGRVRNEQFF.